This T cell receptor beta chain is from a study of CD8+CD57+ T cells in acquired aplastic anemia. Study-level background: CD4+ and CD8+ cells, once sorted, gave DNA averaging approximately 3 ug. Study-wide findings and caveats: Patients and controls shared about 27 CD8+ CDR3 sequences.

CDR3 length equals 15 residues. The V end was cut by 0 bases, the J end by 0 bases, with 9 bases between. CDR1 and CDR2 (germline): SGDLS, YYNGEE. Remarks on this clonotype: Its antigen is not identified.

Using genomic DNA as the template, TCR beta VDJ and CDR3 profiling was carried out. MiXCR was run by TCRdb on the reads, yielding one entry per CDR3 protein. The sample lists around 200,000 distinct CDR3 sequences, roughly 55% seen once, with approximately 30% in the top ten. This chain joins TRBV9 and TRBJ1-1; D uncertain. Specimen: sorted CD4+, CD8+, or CD8+CD57+ T cells (not recorded which) from PBMCs. This sequence was found in a human donor in good health. The CDR3 sequence is CASSVEERLNTEAFF. As DNA, the CDR3 is TGTGCCAGCAGCGTAGAAGAGCGTTTGAACACTGAAGCTTTCTTT.